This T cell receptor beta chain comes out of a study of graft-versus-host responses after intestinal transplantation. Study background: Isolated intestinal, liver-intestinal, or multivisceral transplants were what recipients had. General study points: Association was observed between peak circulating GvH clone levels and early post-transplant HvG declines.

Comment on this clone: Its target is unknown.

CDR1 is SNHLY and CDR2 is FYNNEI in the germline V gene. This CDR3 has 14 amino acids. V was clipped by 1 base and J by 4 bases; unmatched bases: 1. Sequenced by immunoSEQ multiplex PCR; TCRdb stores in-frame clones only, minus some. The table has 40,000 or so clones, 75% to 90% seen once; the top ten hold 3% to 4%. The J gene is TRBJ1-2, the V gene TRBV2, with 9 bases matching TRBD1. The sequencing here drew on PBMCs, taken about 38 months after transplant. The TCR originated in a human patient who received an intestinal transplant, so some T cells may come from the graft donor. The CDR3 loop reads CASSEEDRGYGYTF. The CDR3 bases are TGTGCCAGCAGTGAAGAGGACAGGGGCTATGGCTACACCTTC.